Shown below are 23 T cell receptor beta chains from a single sample sequenced in a study of beta chain features in type 1 diabetes. The study reverse transcribed the entire isolated RNA, so it sequenced expressed TCRB transcripts. Some clones are missing from TCRdb's copy, which holds only in-frame ones; the method was immunoSEQ multiplex PCR. The sample has 250,000 to 350,000 clones; about 11% are singletons. The sample comprised naive CD4+ T cells from blood. Receptors originate from a young woman in good health.

The CDR3 nucleotides read TGTGCCAGCAGTGAAGGCGGGAGGGCCGGCAATGAGCAGTTCTTC. Residues: CASSEGGRAGNEQFF. This rearrangement joins TRBV25-1 to TRBJ2-1; TRBD2 aligns across 9 bases. The CDR3 runs to 15 residues. The ends lost 2 bases at V and 6 bases at J; junction bases unmatched: 5. Per germline, CDR1 MGHDK and CDR2 SYGVNS.

The chain is built from TRBV5-1 and TRBJ2-7, with 9 bases matching TRBD1. The germline gives CDR1 SGHRS, CDR2 YFSETQ. The length of the CDR3 is 14 residues. V shed 4 bases, J shed 2 bases, and the junction held 4 bases outside the gene matches. The CDR3 loop reads CASSPGQGPYEQYF. The CDR3 nucleotides are TGCGCCAGCAGCCCGGGACAGGGTCCCTACGAGCAGTACTTC. The entire variable domain, with the rest obtained from reference TRBV5-1 and TRBJ2-7, is as follows: KAGVTQTPRYLIKTRGQQVTLSCSPISGHRSVSWYQQTPGQGLQFLFEYFSETQRNKGNFPGRFSGRQFSNSRSEMNVSTLELGDSALYLCASSPGQGPYEQYFGPGTRLTVT.

This clone was seen only a few times. At one of its ends the junction is not consistent with the germline gene, which may arise from a read error. The rearrangement joins TRBV7-3 to TRBJ1-1, with D tentatively TRBD1 (6 bases). This CDR3 region has 14 residues. Germline CDR1 reads SGHTA; CDR2 reads FQGTGA. CDR3 coding DNA: TGTGCCAGCAGCGTAACGGGACAGAACACTGAAGCTTTCTTT. This encodes CASSVTGQNTEAFF.

J is TRBJ2-1 and V is TRBV4-2; 11 bases fit TRBD2. Per the germline V gene, CDR1 is LGHNA and CDR2 is YNFKEQ. CDR3 length equals 17 residues. With V trimmed by 0 bases and J by 6 bases, 7 bases remained unmatched. CDR3 sequence reads: CASSQDPTGTSGNEQFF. CDR3 sequence (DNA): TGTGCCAGCAGCCAAGACCCAACCGGGACTAGCGGCAATGAGCAGTTCTTC.

The CDR3: CAWSKLAGGPNEQFF. Written as DNA, the CDR3 is TGTGCCTGGAGCAAGCTAGCGGGAGGGCCCAATGAGCAGTTCTTC. The chain links TRBV30 to TRBJ2-1, with TRBD2 matching 12 bases. Per germline, CDR1 GTSNPN and CDR2 SVGIG (reference sequence). The trim removed 3 bases at V and 6 bases at J, leaving 6 bases unmatched. The CDR3 has 15 amino acids.

The chain carries TRBV19 and TRBJ1-4, with 8 positions matching TRBD1. Trimming cost V 5 bases and J 8 bases; bases outside gene matches: 1. The CDR3 is 12 amino acids. Germline V lookup: CDR1 LNHDA, CDR2 SQIVND (reference sequence). The CDR3 DNA follows: TGTGCCAGTAGTGGGACAGGAGAAAAACTGTTTTTT. This encodes CASSGTGEKLFF.

J is TRBJ2-1 and V is TRBV19; D perhaps matches TRBD1 (6 bases). V shed 3 bases and J shed 1 base, with 25 bases lying between them. Germline CDR1 reads LNHDA; CDR2 reads SQIVND (reference sequence). CDR3 length equals 20 residues. As DNA, the CDR3 is TGTGCCAGTAGTATCAACCCCCAGTATTTACCAGGGGCGTCCTACAATGAGCAGTTCTTC. Translating gives CASSINPQYLPGASYNEQFF. The full variable domain, with the rest looked up from reference TRBV19 and TRBJ2-1, is DGGITQSPKYLFRKEGQNVTLSCEQNLNHDAMYWYRQDPGQGLRLIYYSQIVNDFQKGDIAEGYSVSREKKESFPLTVTSAQKNPTAFYLCASSINPQYLPGASYNEQFFGPGTRLTVL.

The chain joins TRBV6-5 to TRBJ2-1, with 10 bases fitting TRBD1. Losses at the gene ends were 3 bases for V and 5 bases for J; bases not matched to a gene: 4. Germline CDR1 reads MNHEY; CDR2 reads SVGAGI. The CDR3 runs 15 residues. Written as DNA, the CDR3 is TGTGCCAGCAGTTATCTAGGGACAGGGGACAATGAGCAGTTCTTC. Its protein is CASSYLGTGDNEQFF.

In the case of this clone: Other nucleotide sequences in the sample specify the same CDR3. This rearrangement joins TRBV9 to TRBJ2-7, with 11 positions matching TRBD2. This CDR3 has 15 amino acids. Germline V gives CDR1 SGDLS, CDR2 YYNGEE. Trimming at V came to 2 bases and at J to 0 bases, leaving 1 base not matched to a gene. Here the CDR3 DNA reads TGTGCCAGCAGCGTCGGGACTAGCGGCTCCTACGAGCAGTACTTC. Amino acids: CASSVGTSGSYEQYF.

The chain recombines TRBV29-1 with TRBJ2-7, with TRBD2 identical over 11 bases. The ends lost 4 bases at V and 1 base at J; junction bases unmatched: 18. The V gene's germline CDR1 is SQVTM and CDR2 ANQGSEA. The CDR3 loop spans 19 amino acids. The CDR3: CSVVSIMGLAGGGSYEQYF. The CDR3 region has the DNA TGCAGCGTTGTTAGTATTATGGGGCTAGCGGGAGGCGGGTCCTACGAGCAGTACTTC.

The V gene is TRBV7-3, the J gene TRBJ2-3, with 14 bases that match TRBD2. The junction had 7 bases not matched to a gene; V was cut back by 5 bases and J by 6 bases. Germline V gene data show CDR1 as SGHTA and CDR2 as FQGTGA. The CDR3 covers 16 residues. The CDR3 sequence is CASSPTGLAGADTQYF. CDR3 DNA sequence: TGTGCCAGCAGCCCCACGGGACTAGCGGGAGCGGATACGCAGTATTTT.

In its sample, this clone was seen a few times. The chain couples TRBV25-1 to TRBJ2-7, with D maybe TRBD1 (5 bases). The CDR3 loop spans 14 amino acids. The germline V gene encodes CDR1 MGHDK and CDR2 SYGVNS. Trimming left V 8 bases short and J 2 bases short, with 16 bases between. The CDR3 spells CASVRQTAPYEQYF. The CDR3 bases are TGTGCCAGCGTTAGGCAGACAGCACCCTACGAGCAGTACTTC.

This clone was counted only a few times. The chain uses TRBV7-2 and TRBJ1-5; a possible D gene is TRBD1 (5 bases). V shed 4 bases and J shed 11 bases, with 15 bases lying between them. CDR1 SGHTA and CDR2 FQGNSA come from the germline V gene. The CDR3 runs 13 residues. Here the CDR3 DNA reads TGTGCCAGCAGCTATTTGCGGGACTCCTCCCAGCATTTT. Residues: CASSYLRDSSQHF.

This clone was seen a handful of times. The V and J genes are TRBV27 and TRBJ2-3, with TRBD2 identical over 11 bases. Germline V gene data show CDR1 as MNHEY and CDR2 as SMNVEV (reference sequence). This CDR3 is built from 16 residues. V lost 5 bases to trimming and J lost 5 bases; unmatched junction nucleotides: 9. The CDR3 protein is CASSLLAGGPGDTQYF. The CDR3 bases are TGTGCCAGCAGTCTCTTAGCGGGAGGGCCTGGAGATACGCAGTATTTT.

V is TRBV9 and J is TRBJ2-5; D is possibly TRBD1 (5 bases). The CDR3 totals 14 residues. CDR1 is SGDLS and CDR2 is YYNGEE in the germline V gene. Trimming cost V 1 base and J 3 bases, with 10 bases left between them. The CDR3 reads CASSVRSREETQYF. Written as DNA, the CDR3 is TGTGCCAGCAGCGTACGGAGCAGGGAAGAGACCCAGTACTTC.

The rearrangement links TRBV9 to TRBJ2-2; D not resolved. Germline values: CDR1 SGDLS, CDR2 YYNGEE. The CDR3 length is 16 residues. The V end lost 0 bases, the J end lost 4 bases, and 13 bases lay between the germline ends. The CDR3 DNA reads as TGTGCCAGCAGCGTAGTACCTACCCCGGGCACCGGGGAGCTGTTTTTT. It is translated as CASSVVPTPGTGELFF.

The chain joins TRBV29-1 to TRBJ1-2; D ambiguous. This CDR3 comprises 16 residues. V dropped 2 bases and J dropped 0 bases, with 16 bases sitting between them. Germline CDR1 is SQVTM and CDR2 is ANQGSEA. The CDR3 here is CSVEKVRHTSNYGYTF. Written as DNA, the CDR3 is TGCAGCGTTGAAAAGGTCAGGCATACCTCTAACTATGGCTACACCTTC.

As regards this clone: Other DNA sequences from this sample encode an identical CDR3 as well. The chain couples TRBV29-1 to TRBJ2-2; the D is unclear. This CDR3 contains 13 residues. Germline values: CDR1 SQVTM, CDR2 ANQGSEA. V gave up 3 bases and J gave up 0 bases, with 5 bases separating them. DNA for the CDR3: TGCAGCGTTGACAGGACGAACACCGGGGAGCTGTTTTTT. Translating gives CSVDRTNTGELFF.

This sequence joins TRBV9 and TRBJ2-7, with D possibly TRBD1 on 6 matching bases. Germline V gene data show CDR1 as SGDLS and CDR2 as YYNGEE. This CDR3 is built from 15 residues. Trimming pared 2 bases from V and 1 base from J, leaving 13 bases between. The CDR3 nucleotides are TGTGCCAGCAGCGTCGGGACAACTACTTCCTACGAGCAGTACTTC. Its protein is CASSVGTTTSYEQYF.

The chain recombines TRBV18 with TRBJ2-7, with D unclear. V lost 6 bases and J lost 5, with 11 bases in between. Germline values: CDR1 KGHSH, CDR2 LQKENI. CDR3 length: 12 residues. CDR3: CASSPTVDEQYF. CDR3 coding DNA: TGTGCCAGCTCCCCTACGGTGGACGAGCAGTACTTC.

The chain recombines TRBV6-5 with TRBJ2-1; TRBD1 agrees at 10 bases. Germline V gene lookup returns CDR1 MNHEY and CDR2 SVGAGI. Trimming removed 5 bases from V and 5 bases from J; junction bases left unmatched: 3. This CDR3 comprises 14 residues. The chain's CDR3 is CASSRGQGNNEQFF. For the CDR3, the DNA is TGTGCCAGCAGTAGGGGACAGGGGAACAATGAGCAGTTCTTC.

This clone was detected a few times. This chain links TRBV29-1 with TRBJ2-2; the match to TRBD2 covers 10 bases. Germline lookup yields CDR1 SQVTM and CDR2 ANQGSEA. The CDR3 covers 16 residues. Trimming cost V 3 bases and J 4 bases; bases outside gene matches: 8. In DNA form, the CDR3 reads TGCAGCGTTGAGGGCGATCTAGCGGGGGCCACCGGGGAGCTGTTTTTT. This translates into CSVEGDLAGATGELFF.

The DNA for the CDR3 is TGTGCCAGTAGTATAACACGGGCAGGGTTTCGTGGAAGCTCCTACGAGCAGTACTTC. It yields the protein CASSITRAGFRGSSYEQYF. This sequence joins TRBV19 and TRBJ2-7; D might be TRBD1 (5 bases). The germline gives CDR1 LNHDA, CDR2 SQIVND (reference sequence). This CDR3 is built from 19 residues. V lost 2 bases, J lost 0 bases, and 23 bases lay in between.